The 6 T cell receptor beta chains presented below share a single source sample, sequenced in a study of T cell responses to AZD1222 COVID-19 vaccine. The method was immunoSEQ multiplex PCR; TCRdb's version includes in-frame clones alone and lacks a portion of them. This table holds fewer than 130,000 clones, roughly nine tenths found once. Specimen: peripheral blood, collected on day 0 of AZD1222 vaccination. These receptors came from an adult in good health.

A single count supports this clone. The chain recombines TRBV5-4 with TRBJ1-1; no clear D gene. The CDR3 extends over 15 amino acids. V lost 1 base and J lost 0, with 10 bases in between. Looked up from germline, CDR1 is SGHNT and CDR2 is YYREEE (reference sequence). The chain's CDR3 is CASSLFTDMNTEAFF. The CDR3 nucleotides are TGTGCCAGCAGCTTGTTCACTGACATGAACACTGAAGCTTTCTTT.

This chain uses TRBV2 with TRBJ1-5; possible D gene TRBD1, 5 bases. V was clipped by 0 bases and J by 6 bases, with 15 bases between them. CDR3 length: 16 amino acids. The germline V gene encodes CDR1 SNHLY and CDR2 FYNNEI. The DNA of the CDR3 is TGTGCCAGCAGTGAAGCGCCCCGGGGGGTCAGTCAGCCCCAGCATTTT. This sequence encodes CASSEAPRGVSQPQHF.

For this clone: The junction shows a germline mismatch at one end, possibly a read error. The gene calls are TRBV5-4 and TRBJ1-1; D not certain. CDR1 and CDR2 from the germline V gene are SGHNT and YYREEE (reference sequence). CDR3 length: 12 amino acids. The CDR3 loop reads CASSLGGRWASF. The CDR3 nucleotides are TGTGCCAGCAGCTTGGGTGGACGCTGGGCGTCCTTT.

The CDR3 here is CASRRTDHSPLHF. CDR3 nucleotides: TGTGCCAGCAGGAGGACAGACCATTCACCCCTCCACTTT. The chain links TRBV6-5 to TRBJ1-6, with a weak D call TRBD1 (6 bases). Germline V gene lookup returns CDR1 MNHEY and CDR2 SVGAGI. The V and J ends lost 6 bases and 8 bases respectively, with 11 bases between them. This CDR3 comprises 13 residues.

This chain connects TRBV6-1 to TRBJ2-3; 10 nucleotides align to TRBD2. The CDR3 covers 17 residues. V lost 3 bases, J lost 2 bases, and 8 bases stayed unmatched. Germline V gene lookup returns CDR1 MNHNS and CDR2 SASEGT. CDR3 nucleotides: TGTGCCAGCAGTGATGTCCCTAGCGGGAGTAACACAGATACGCAGTATTTT. Its protein product is CASSDVPSGSNTDTQYF.

The rearrangement joins TRBV2 to TRBJ2-4, with 8 positions matching TRBD2. Trimming removed 6 bases from V and 8 bases from J; junction bases left unmatched: 3. This CDR3 has 12 residues. Germline V gene data show CDR1 as SNHLY and CDR2 as FYNNEI. Written as DNA, the CDR3 is TGTGCCAGCAGAAAACTAGCGGACATTCAGTACTTC. It codes for CASRKLADIQYF.